This entry lists 14 T cell receptor beta chains sequenced from one sample in a study of T cell repertoires in cytomegalovirus infection. The antigens these receptors bind are not known. TCRdb passed the reads through MiXCR, listing each CDR3 protein once. Here the sample spans about 890,000 distinct CDR3 sequences, approximately 32% being singletons. The sequences come from cultured CD8+ T cells from PBMCs, collected from culture after CMV antigen stimulation. Receptors originate from a human donor in good health (CMV status not recorded). Some clones in this sample may be carry-over from other donors' samples.

This clonotype was picked up a small number of times. The gene calls are TRBV27 and TRBJ1-1; no clear D. This CDR3 has 13 residues. CDR1 MNHEY and CDR2 SMNVEV come from the germline V gene (reference sequence). Trimming shortened V by 8 bases and J by 5 bases, and 15 bases separated the two germline ends. CDR3 region: CASPNSHETEAFF. DNA of the CDR3: TGTGCCAGCCCCAACAGCCACGAGACTGAAGCTTTCTTT.

This clonotype has more than one count but fewer than ten. V is TRBV7-6 and J is TRBJ2-5; D gene uncertain. This CDR3 contains 14 residues. Germline CDR1 SGHVS, CDR2 FNYEAQ. V was trimmed by 4 bases and J by 2 bases, leaving 11 bases between them. As DNA, the CDR3 is TGTGCCAGCAGCTCCACACCCATTCAAGAGACCCAGTACTTC. This gives the protein CASSSTPIQETQYF.

The table lists this clonotype with a few counts. The chain uses TRBV6-5 and TRBJ2-1, with 10 bases aligning to TRBD2. Unmatched junction bases numbered 16, after V lost 3 bases and J lost 5 bases. This CDR3 contains 19 residues. Germline V gene sequence: CDR1 MNHEY, CDR2 SVGAGI. The CDR3 nucleotides read TGTGCCAGCAGTTATTCGGAAAGCGGGGGGGATTCCCAGCACAATGAGCAGTTCTTC. Its protein product is CASSYSESGGDSQHNEQFF.

In the case of this clonotype: Being one base from a much bigger clone, this may be a read error. The rearrangement uses TRBV7-2 and TRBJ2-7; the match to TRBD1 covers 7 bases. The CDR3 length is 12 residues. Per the germline V gene, CDR1 is SGHTA and CDR2 is FQGNSA. In DNA, the CDR3 is TGTGTCAGCAATACTCAGGGACAGGAGCAGTACTTC. The encoded protein is CVSNTQGQEQYF.

This chain joins TRBV7-8 and TRBJ2-7; D remains ambiguous. The V end was cut by 3 bases, the J end by 1 base, with 13 bases between. The CDR3 totals 15 residues. Per germline, CDR1 SGHVS and CDR2 FQNEAQ. The CDR3 DNA sequence: TGTGCCAGCAGCTTGGGGAAAGGGCCTTCCTACGAGCAGTACTTC. Translating gives CASSLGKGPSYEQYF.

The V and J genes are TRBV7-6 and TRBJ2-4; D gene ambiguous. Germline V gene lookup returns CDR1 SGHVS and CDR2 FNYEAQ. CDR3 length: 15 residues. V was shortened by 3 bases and J by 5 bases, with 14 bases between the two germline ends. Here the CDR3 reads CASSFPIVGENIQYF. In DNA form, the CDR3 reads TGTGCCAGCAGCTTCCCCATCGTTGGCGAAAACATTCAGTACTTC.

This chain connects TRBV2 to TRBJ1-2; D gene unclear. Germline V gives CDR1 SNHLY, CDR2 FYNNEI. V lost 7 bases and J lost 8, with 5 bases in between. The CDR3 consists of 9 residues. CDR3 amino acids: CASTQGYTF. Here the CDR3 DNA reads TGTGCCAGCACTCAAGGCTACACCTTC.

This clonotype was observed a few times. The V gene is TRBV28, the J gene TRBJ1-2; unclear D gene. The germline gives CDR1 MDHEN, CDR2 SYDVKM. The V end was cut by 4 bases, the J end by 3 bases, with 9 bases between. The CDR3 spans 13 residues. CDR3 DNA sequence: TGTGCCAGCAGTTCGTCCGGTCACTATGGCTACACCTTC. This encodes CASSSSGHYGYTF.

The chain employs TRBV5-1 and TRBJ2-3, with D perhaps TRBD1 or TRBD2 (5 bases each). The CDR3 runs 15 residues. Per germline, CDR1 SGHRS and CDR2 YFSETQ. The V end was cut by 0 bases, the J end by 5 bases, with 13 bases between. This CDR3 reads CASSLAMGVGDTQYF. In nucleotides, the CDR3 is TGCGCCAGCAGCTTGGCCATGGGGGTCGGAGATACGCAGTATTTT.

The chain carries TRBV7-3 and TRBJ2-3; 11 nucleotides agree with TRBD2. V gave up 3 bases and J gave up 5 bases; unmatched junction bases: 4. Per the germline V gene, CDR1 is SGHTA and CDR2 is FQGTGA. The CDR3 totals 15 residues. This CDR3 is CASSFSGGAVDTQYF. The CDR3 DNA reads as TGTGCCAGCAGCTTTAGCGGGGGGGCCGTAGATACGCAGTATTTT.

By share, this clonotype ranks as medium-sized (0.01 to 0.1%). The V call is TRBV4-3, the J call TRBJ1-6, with a weak D call TRBD1 (5 bases). Trimming pared 0 bases from V and 7 bases from J, leaving 19 bases between. Germline V gives CDR1 LGHNA, CDR2 YSLEER. The CDR3 totals 18 residues. The CDR3 DNA reads as TGCGCCAGCAGCCAAGATATGGAGAGGGAATACAGGAATTCACCCCTCCACTTT. Its translation: CASSQDMEREYRNSPLHF.

The chain recombines TRBV7-9 with TRBJ1-2; D not certain. Trimming pared 5 bases from V and 4 bases from J, leaving 8 bases between. Germline V lookup: CDR1 SEHNR, CDR2 FQNEAQ (reference sequence). The CDR3 spans 12 residues. In DNA form, the CDR3 reads TGTGCCAGCAGCATCGGGCTCTATGGCTACACCTTC. Translated: CASSIGLYGYTF.

The chain employs TRBV19 and TRBJ2-3; D is possibly TRBD1 or TRBD2 (5 bases each). Germline V lookup: CDR1 LNHDA, CDR2 SQIVND (reference sequence). The CDR3 spans 13 residues. The V end was cut by 7 bases, the J end by 4 bases, with 12 bases between. CDR3 bases: TGTGCCAGTAATGGGGGTTTGGCAGATACGCAGTATTTT. Protein: CASNGGLADTQYF.

As concerns this clonotype: A much larger clone lies a single base off, so this may be a read error. The rearrangement joins TRBV12-3 or TRBV12-4 to TRBJ1-2, with D unresolved. This CDR3 contains 12 residues. In DNA, the CDR3 is TGTGCCAGCAGTACCGGGCGTATCGGCTGCACCTTC. Its translation: CASSTGRIGCTF.